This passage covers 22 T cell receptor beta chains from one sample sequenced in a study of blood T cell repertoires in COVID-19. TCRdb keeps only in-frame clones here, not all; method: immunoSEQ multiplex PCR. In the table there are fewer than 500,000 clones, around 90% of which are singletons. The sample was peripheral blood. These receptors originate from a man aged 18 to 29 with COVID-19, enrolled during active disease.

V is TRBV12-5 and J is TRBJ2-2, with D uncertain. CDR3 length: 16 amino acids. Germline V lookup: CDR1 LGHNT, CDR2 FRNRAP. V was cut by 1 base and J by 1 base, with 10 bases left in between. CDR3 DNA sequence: TGTGCTAGTGGTTTGGCACTGACACTGAACACCGGGGAGCTGTTTTTT. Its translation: CASGLALTLNTGELFF. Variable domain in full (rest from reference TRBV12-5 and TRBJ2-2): DARVTQTPRHKVTEMGQEVTMRCQPILGHNTVFWYRQTMMQGLELLAYFRNRAPLDDSGMPKDRFSAEMPDATLATLKIQPSEPRDSAVYFCASGLALTLNTGELFFGEGSRLTVL.

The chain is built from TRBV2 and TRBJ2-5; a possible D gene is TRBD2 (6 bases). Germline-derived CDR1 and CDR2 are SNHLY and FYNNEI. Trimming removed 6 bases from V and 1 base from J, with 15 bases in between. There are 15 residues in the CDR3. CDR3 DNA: TGTGCCAGCAGAAGGACTACTCTAGCCCAAGAGACCCAGTACTTC. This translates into CASRRTTLAQETQYF.

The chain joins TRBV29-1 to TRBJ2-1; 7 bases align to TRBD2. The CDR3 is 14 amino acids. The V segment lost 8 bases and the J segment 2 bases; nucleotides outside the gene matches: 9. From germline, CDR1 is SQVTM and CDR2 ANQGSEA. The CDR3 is CSLTRGVAYNEQFF. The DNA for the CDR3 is TGCAGCCTCACTCGGGGGGTCGCCTACAATGAGCAGTTCTTC.

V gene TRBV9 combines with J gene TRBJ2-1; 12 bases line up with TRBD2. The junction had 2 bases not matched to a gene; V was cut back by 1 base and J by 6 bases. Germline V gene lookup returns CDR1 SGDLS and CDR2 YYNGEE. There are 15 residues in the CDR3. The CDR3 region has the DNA TGTGCCAGCAGCGTAACTAGCGGGAGGACCAATGAGCAGTTCTTC. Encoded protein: CASSVTSGRTNEQFF.

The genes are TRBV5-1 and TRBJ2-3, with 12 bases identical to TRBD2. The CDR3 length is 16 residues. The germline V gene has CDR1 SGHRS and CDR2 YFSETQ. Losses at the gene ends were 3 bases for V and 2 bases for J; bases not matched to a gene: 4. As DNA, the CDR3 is TGCGCCAGCAGCTCGACTAGCGGGAGCCACACAGATACGCAGTATTTT. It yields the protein CASSSTSGSHTDTQYF. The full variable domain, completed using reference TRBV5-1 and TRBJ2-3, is KAGVTQTPRYLIKTRGQQVTLSCSPISGHRSVSWYQQTPGQGLQFLFEYFSETQRNKGNFPGRFSGRQFSNSRSEMNVSTLELGDSALYLCASSSTSGSHTDTQYFGPGTRLTVL.

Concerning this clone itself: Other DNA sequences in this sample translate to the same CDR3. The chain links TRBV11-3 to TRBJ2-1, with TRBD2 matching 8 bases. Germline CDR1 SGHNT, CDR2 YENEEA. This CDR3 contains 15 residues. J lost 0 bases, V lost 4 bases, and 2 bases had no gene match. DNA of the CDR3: TGTGCCAGCAGCTCGAGCGGGAGCTCCTACAATGAGCAGTTCTTC. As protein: CASSSSGSSYNEQFF.

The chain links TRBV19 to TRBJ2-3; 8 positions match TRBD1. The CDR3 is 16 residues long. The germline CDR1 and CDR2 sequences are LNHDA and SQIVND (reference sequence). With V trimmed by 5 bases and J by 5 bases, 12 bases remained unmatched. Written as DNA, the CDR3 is TGTGCCAGTAGTCTATCAGGGGGCAGTTTTGTAGATACGCAGTATTTT. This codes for CASSLSGGSFVDTQYF.

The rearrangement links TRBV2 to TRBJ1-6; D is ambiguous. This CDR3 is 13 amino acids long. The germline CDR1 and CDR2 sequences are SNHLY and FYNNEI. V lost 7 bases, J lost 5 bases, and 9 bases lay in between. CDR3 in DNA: TGTGCCAGCATTCGAGAACATAATTCACCCCTCCACTTT. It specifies CASIREHNSPLHF.

As DNA, the CDR3 is TGCAGCGTGCGACAGGGACTGCTCCAGCATTTT. Its protein product is CSVRQGLLQHF. This chain joins TRBV29-1 and TRBJ1-5; 7 nucleotides match TRBD1. The V gene's germline CDR1 is SQVTM and CDR2 ANQGSEA. The CDR3 covers 11 residues. Trimming took 6 bases from V and 12 from J; bases not matched to a gene: 8.

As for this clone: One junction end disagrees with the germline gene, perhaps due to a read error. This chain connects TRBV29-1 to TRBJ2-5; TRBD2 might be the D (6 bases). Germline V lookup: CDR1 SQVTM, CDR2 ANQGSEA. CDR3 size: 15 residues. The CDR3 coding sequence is TGCAGCGTCGAAGTGTGGCGGGACCTCCAAGAGACCCAGTACTTC. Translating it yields CSVEVWRDLQETQYF.

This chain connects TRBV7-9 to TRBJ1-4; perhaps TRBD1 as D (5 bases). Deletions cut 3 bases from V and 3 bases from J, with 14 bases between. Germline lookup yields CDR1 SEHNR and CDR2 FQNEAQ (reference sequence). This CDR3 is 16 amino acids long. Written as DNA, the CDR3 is TGTGCCAGCAGCTTCCTTCAACAGGCATCTAATGAAAAACTGTTTTTT. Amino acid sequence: CASSFLQQASNEKLFF.

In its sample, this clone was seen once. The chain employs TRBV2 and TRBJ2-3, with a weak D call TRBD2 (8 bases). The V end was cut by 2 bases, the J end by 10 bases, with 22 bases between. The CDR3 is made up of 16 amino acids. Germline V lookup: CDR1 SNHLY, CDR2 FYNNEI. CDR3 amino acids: CASSELPSGSQGSQYF. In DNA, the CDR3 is TGTGCCAGCAGTGAACTGCCTAGCGGGTCACAGGGGTCGCAGTATTTT.

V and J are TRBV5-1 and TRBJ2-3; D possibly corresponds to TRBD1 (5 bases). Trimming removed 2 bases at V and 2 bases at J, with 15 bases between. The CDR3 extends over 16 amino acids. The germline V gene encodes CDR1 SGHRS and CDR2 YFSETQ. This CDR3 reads CASSFLDRRSTDTQYF. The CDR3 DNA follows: TGCGCCAGCAGCTTTCTTGACAGACGATCCACAGATACGCAGTATTTT.

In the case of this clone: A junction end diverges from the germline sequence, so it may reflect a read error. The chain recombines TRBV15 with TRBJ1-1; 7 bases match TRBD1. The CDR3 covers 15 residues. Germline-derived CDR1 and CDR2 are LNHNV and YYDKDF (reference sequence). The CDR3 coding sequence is TGTGCCACCAGCCGAGAAGCGACAGGGCGATTTCGAACTTTCTTT. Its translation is CATSREATGRFRTFF.

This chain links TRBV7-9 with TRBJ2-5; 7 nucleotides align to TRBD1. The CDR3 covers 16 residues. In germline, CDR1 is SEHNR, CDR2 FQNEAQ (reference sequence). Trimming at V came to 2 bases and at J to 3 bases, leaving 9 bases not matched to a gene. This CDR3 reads CASSLMGQILKETQYF. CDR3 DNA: TGTGCCAGCAGCTTAATGGGACAGATATTAAAAGAGACCCAGTACTTC.

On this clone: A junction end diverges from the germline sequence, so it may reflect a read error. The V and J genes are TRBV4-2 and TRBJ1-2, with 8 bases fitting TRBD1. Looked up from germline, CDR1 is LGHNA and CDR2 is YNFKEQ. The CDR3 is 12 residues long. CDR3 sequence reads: CASSHQSGGAAF. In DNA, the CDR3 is TGTGCCAGCAGCCACCAATCAGGGGGCGCCGCCTTC.

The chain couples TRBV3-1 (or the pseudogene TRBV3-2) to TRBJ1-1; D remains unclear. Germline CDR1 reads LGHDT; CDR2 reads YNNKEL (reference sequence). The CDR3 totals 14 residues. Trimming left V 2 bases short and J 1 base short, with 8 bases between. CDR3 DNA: TGTGCCAGCAGCCAACTAAACAGGAACACTGAAGCTTTCTTT. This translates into CASSQLNRNTEAFF.

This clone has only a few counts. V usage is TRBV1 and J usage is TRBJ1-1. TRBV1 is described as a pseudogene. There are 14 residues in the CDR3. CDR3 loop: CTSSQGKETTEAFF. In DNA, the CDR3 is TGCACCAGCAGCCAAGGTAAGGAGACCACTGAAGCTTTCTTT.

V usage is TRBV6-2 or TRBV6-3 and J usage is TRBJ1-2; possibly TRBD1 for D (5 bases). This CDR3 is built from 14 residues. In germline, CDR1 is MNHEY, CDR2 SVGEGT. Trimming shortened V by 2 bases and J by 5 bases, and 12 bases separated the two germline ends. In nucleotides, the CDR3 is TGTGCCAGCAGTTACGGACACCTTGTATATGGCTACACCTTC. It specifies CASSYGHLVYGYTF.

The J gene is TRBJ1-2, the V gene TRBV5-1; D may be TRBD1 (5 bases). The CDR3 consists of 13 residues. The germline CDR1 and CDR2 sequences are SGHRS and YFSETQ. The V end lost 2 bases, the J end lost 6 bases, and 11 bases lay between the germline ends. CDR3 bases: TGCGCCAGCAGCTTAGCAGGGTTAAATGGCTACACCTTC. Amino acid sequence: CASSLAGLNGYTF.

In DNA, the CDR3 is TGTGCCAGTAGTTCCGGGACAGGGATTGAAAAACTGTTTTTT. Encoded protein: CASSSGTGIEKLFF. J is TRBJ1-4 and V is TRBV19; 9 nucleotides agree with TRBD1. The CDR3 consists of 14 residues. J gave up 7 bases and V 5 bases, and 5 bases lay outside the gene matches. The germline CDR1 and CDR2 sequences are LNHDA and SQIVND (reference sequence).

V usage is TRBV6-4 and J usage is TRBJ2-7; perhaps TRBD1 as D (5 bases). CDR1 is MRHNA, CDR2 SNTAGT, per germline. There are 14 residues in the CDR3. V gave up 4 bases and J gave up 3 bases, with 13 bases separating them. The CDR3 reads CASSGTTGYYEQYF. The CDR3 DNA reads TGTGCCAGCAGTGGCACCACAGGTTACTACGAGCAGTACTTC.